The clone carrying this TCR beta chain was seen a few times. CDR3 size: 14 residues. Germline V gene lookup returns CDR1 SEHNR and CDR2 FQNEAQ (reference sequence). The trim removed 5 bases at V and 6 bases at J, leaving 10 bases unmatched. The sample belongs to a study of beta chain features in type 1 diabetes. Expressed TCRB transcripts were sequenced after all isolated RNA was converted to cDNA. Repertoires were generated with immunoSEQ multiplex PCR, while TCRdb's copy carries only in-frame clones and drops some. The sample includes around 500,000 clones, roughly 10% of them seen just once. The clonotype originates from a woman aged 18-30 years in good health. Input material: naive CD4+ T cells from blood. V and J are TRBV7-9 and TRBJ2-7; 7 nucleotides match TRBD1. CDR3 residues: CASSPTDRAPEQYF. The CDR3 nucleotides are TGTGCCAGCAGCCCGACCGACAGGGCCCCCGAGCAGTACTTC.